What follows describes a single TCR beta chain. Its antigen is unidentified. These data originate in a study of T-cell memory formation after mild COVID-19. Study overall: The two donors had largely donor-specific TCR clusters.

Study observations and caveats: Contracting CD8+ clones were enriched in EMRA, CD4+ mainly in CM and EM. Detection of some responders pre-infection suggested pre-existing cross-reactive memory T cells participated. Contracting clones from day 15 to 85 had balanced CD4/CD8; later expanders favoured CD4+.

From the 5' RACE reads, TCRdb called clonotypes with MiXCR, one entry per CDR3 protein. Of 200,000 to 300,000 distinct CDR3 sequences listed, 8% to 9.5% are singletons. Sequenced input: PBMCs or a T cell subset sorted from them (not recorded which). This sequence was found in a man between 18 and 29 years old who had mild COVID-19 (a few samples of this study predate the infection). Cell type and time point are not known.

CDR3 coding DNA: TGTGCCAGCACCGGACTGGAGGCTGGGGCCAACGTCCTGACTTTC. Its protein is CASTGLEAGANVLTF. The J gene is TRBJ2-6, the V gene TRBV27; D possibly corresponds to TRBD2 (5 bases). V lost 7 bases and J lost 2, with 12 bases in between. The CDR3 consists of 15 residues. Germline CDR1 is MNHEY and CDR2 is SMNVEV (reference sequence).